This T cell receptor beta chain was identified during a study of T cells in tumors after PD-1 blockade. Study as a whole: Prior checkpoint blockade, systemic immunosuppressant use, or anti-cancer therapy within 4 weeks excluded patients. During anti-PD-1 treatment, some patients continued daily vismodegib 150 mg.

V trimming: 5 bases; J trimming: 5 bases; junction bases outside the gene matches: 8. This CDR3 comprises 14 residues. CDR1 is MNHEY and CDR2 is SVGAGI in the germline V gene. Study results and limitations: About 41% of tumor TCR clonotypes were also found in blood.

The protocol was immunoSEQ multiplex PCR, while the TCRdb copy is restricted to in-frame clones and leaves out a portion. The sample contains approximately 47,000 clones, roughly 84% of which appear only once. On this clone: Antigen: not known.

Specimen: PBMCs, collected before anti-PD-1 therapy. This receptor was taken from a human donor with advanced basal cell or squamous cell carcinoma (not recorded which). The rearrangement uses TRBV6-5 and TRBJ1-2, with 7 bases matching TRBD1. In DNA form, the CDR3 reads TGTGCCAGCAGTCGACCGGGACAGCGATATGGCTACACCTTC. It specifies CASSRPGQRYGYTF.